The rows below give T cell receptor beta chains drawn from one sample of a study of T-cell memory formation after mild COVID-19. Each CDR3 protein gets one entry after TCRdb re-called the 5' RACE reads with MiXCR. The table includes more than 450,000 distinct CDR3 sequences, approximately 19% detected once. Sequencing was done on a sample of PBMCs or a T cell subset sorted from them (not recorded which). The receptors were sampled from an adult woman who had mild COVID-19 (a few samples of this study predate the infection). Cell type and time point are not known. The CDR3 runs from the conserved cysteine through the conserved F or W. Fields, in order: J gene, V gene, D gene, clone size, CDR3 protein, CDR3 DNA. D genes are given only for firm matches. Some rows have no size entry. The others give once, few or many, or a class for an expanded clone.

j_gene: TRBJ2-1; v_gene: TRBV12-3/TRBV12-4; d_gene: TRBD2; abundance: few; CDR3aa: CASSLLIISGSEQFF; CDR3nt: TGTGCCAGCAGTTTATTGATAATTAGCGGGAGTGAGCAGTTCTTC
j_gene: TRBJ2-3; v_gene: TRBV12-3/TRBV12-4; d_gene: .; abundance: many; CDR3aa: CASSFQLTDTQYF; CDR3nt: TGTGCCAGCAGTTTCCAGCTCACAGATACGCAGTATTTT
j_gene: TRBJ2-7; v_gene: TRBV4-2; d_gene: .; abundance: .; CDR3aa: CASSQDWPGTSYEQYF; CDR3nt: TGTGCCAGCAGCCAAGATTGGCCCGGGACTTCCTACGAGCAGTACTTC
j_gene: TRBJ2-1; v_gene: TRBV7-2; d_gene: .; abundance: few; CDR3aa: CASSLGDLYGNEQFF; CDR3nt: TGTGCCAGCAGCTTAGGAGATCTTTACGGCAATGAGCAGTTCTTC
j_gene: TRBJ2-3; v_gene: TRBV5-1; d_gene: .; abundance: .; CDR3aa: CASSLTASRSSTDTQYF; CDR3nt: TGCGCCAGCAGCTTAACGGCTAGCAGATCTAGCACAGATACGCAGTATTTT
j_gene: TRBJ1-1; v_gene: TRBV29-1; d_gene: .; abundance: .; CDR3aa: CSVVAQTNTEAFF; CDR3nt: TGCAGCGTTGTCGCGCAGACAAACACTGAAGCTTTCTTT
j_gene: TRBJ2-7; v_gene: TRBV7-3; d_gene: .; abundance: few; CDR3aa: CASSLNLATGKNEQYF; CDR3nt: TGTGCCAGCAGCTTAAACCTGGCTACAGGGAAGAACGAGCAGTACTTC
j_gene: TRBJ2-2; v_gene: TRBV4-1; d_gene: TRBD2; abundance: many; CDR3aa: CASSQGSLAGGNTGELFF; CDR3nt: TGCGCCAGCAGCCAAGGAAGTCTAGCGGGGGGAAACACCGGGGAGCTGTTTTTT
j_gene: TRBJ2-2; v_gene: TRBV24-1; d_gene: .; abundance: .; CDR3aa: CATSDPRQTGELFF; CDR3nt: TGTGCCACCAGTGACCCTCGACAGACCGGGGAGCTGTTTTTT
j_gene: TRBJ2-1; v_gene: TRBV5-6; d_gene: TRBD1; abundance: few; CDR3aa: CASSLLQGASYNEQFF; CDR3nt: TGTGCCAGCAGCTTGCTACAGGGGGCGTCATACAATGAGCAGTTCTTC
j_gene: TRBJ2-3; v_gene: TRBV5-1; d_gene: TRBD2; abundance: few; CDR3aa: CASSLAPGGGVVTDTQYF; CDR3nt: TGCGCCAGCAGCTTGGCCCCTGGCGGGGGGGTCGTGACAGATACGCAGTATTTT
j_gene: TRBJ2-1; v_gene: TRBV5-1; d_gene: .; abundance: few; CDR3aa: CASSLGGMEQFF; CDR3nt: TGCGCCAGCAGCTTGGGAGGCATGGAGCAGTTCTTC
j_gene: TRBJ1-2; v_gene: TRBV18; d_gene: TRBD1; abundance: few; CDR3aa: CASSPGQAYYGYTF; CDR3nt: TGTGCCAGCTCTCCGGGACAGGCATACTATGGCTACACCTTC
j_gene: TRBJ1-2; v_gene: TRBV6-1; d_gene: TRBD1; abundance: .; CDR3aa: CASSDPDRGFYTF; CDR3nt: TGTGCCAGCAGTGATCCGGACAGGGGTTTCTACACCTTC
j_gene: TRBJ2-7; v_gene: TRBV2; d_gene: .; abundance: .; CDR3aa: CASSEYPGPSYEQYF; CDR3nt: TGTGCCAGCAGTGAGTACCCCGGGCCCTCCTACGAGCAGTACTTC
j_gene: TRBJ1-5; v_gene: TRBV24-1; d_gene: .; abundance: few; CDR3aa: CATSESGFYGFNQPQHF; CDR3nt: TGTGCCACCAGTGAGTCCGGATTTTACGGATTCAATCAGCCCCAGCATTTT
j_gene: TRBJ1-2; v_gene: TRBV9; d_gene: .; abundance: .; CDR3aa: CASSVVRGGYTF; CDR3nt: TGTGCCAGCAGCGTCGTCAGGGGCGGCTACACCTTC
j_gene: TRBJ2-5; v_gene: TRBV5-6; d_gene: .; abundance: .; CDR3aa: CASSLKGGVPETQYF; CDR3nt: TGTGCCAGCAGCTTGAAGGGGGGGGTCCCAGAGACCCAGTACTTC
j_gene: TRBJ2-2; v_gene: TRBV3-1; d_gene: .; abundance: few; CDR3aa: CASTGALNTGELFF; CDR3nt: TGTGCCAGCACAGGGGCCCTGAACACCGGGGAGCTGTTTTTT
j_gene: TRBJ1-2; v_gene: TRBV30; d_gene: TRBD1; abundance: .; CDR3aa: CAWSRDRAGYTF; CDR3nt: TGTGCCTGGAGTAGGGACAGGGCTGGCTACACCTTC
j_gene: TRBJ2-7; v_gene: TRBV7-6; d_gene: TRBD2; abundance: .; CDR3aa: CASSLLTGTSGELYEQYF; CDR3nt: TGTGCCAGCAGCCTCCTTACCGGGACTAGCGGGGAATTGTACGAGCAGTACTTC
j_gene: TRBJ1-4; v_gene: TRBV7-9; d_gene: TRBD1; abundance: few; CDR3aa: CASREGTGGNEKLFF; CDR3nt: TGTGCCAGCAGAGAAGGGACAGGGGGAAATGAAAAACTGTTTTTT
j_gene: TRBJ2-5; v_gene: TRBV30; d_gene: .; abundance: .; CDR3aa: CAWRGFGQQETQYF; CDR3nt: TGTGCCTGGAGGGGATTCGGACAGCAAGAGACCCAGTACTTC
j_gene: TRBJ2-1; v_gene: TRBV6-2/TRBV6-3; d_gene: TRBD2; abundance: .; CDR3aa: CASKETSVLNEQFF; CDR3nt: TGTGCCAGCAAAGAGACTAGCGTACTCAATGAGCAGTTCTTC
j_gene: TRBJ2-1; v_gene: TRBV19; d_gene: .; abundance: few; CDR3aa: CASSMGGNEQFF; CDR3nt: TGTGCCAGTAGTATGGGAGGTAATGAGCAGTTCTTC
j_gene: TRBJ2-7; v_gene: TRBV7-2; d_gene: TRBD1; abundance: few; CDR3aa: CASSRAGGTGGYEQYF; CDR3nt: TGTGCCAGCAGCAGGGCAGGGGGGACAGGGGGCTACGAGCAGTACTTC
j_gene: TRBJ1-1; v_gene: TRBV2; d_gene: .; abundance: few; CDR3aa: CASSEASAVAAFF; CDR3nt: TGTGCCAGCAGTGAAGCTTCAGCCGTTGCAGCTTTCTTT
j_gene: TRBJ2-5; v_gene: TRBV5-4; d_gene: TRBD2; abundance: few; CDR3aa: CASSRLAGAIQETQYF; CDR3nt: TGTGCCAGCAGCCGACTAGCGGGGGCCATCCAAGAGACCCAGTACTTC
j_gene: TRBJ2-7; v_gene: TRBV9; d_gene: TRBD2; abundance: few; CDR3aa: CASSVAGTSGVYEQYF; CDR3nt: TGTGCCAGCAGCGTGGCCGGGACTAGCGGGGTCTACGAGCAGTACTTC
j_gene: TRBJ2-7; v_gene: TRBV14; d_gene: .; abundance: .; CDR3aa: CASSPRSRLWYEQYF; CDR3nt: TGTGCCAGCAGCCCCCGTTCCCGGTTGTGGTACGAGCAGTACTTC
j_gene: TRBJ1-5; v_gene: TRBV5-1; d_gene: .; abundance: .; CDR3aa: CASSFDGRRDQPQHF; CDR3nt: TGCGCCAGCAGCTTTGATGGCCGTCGGGATCAGCCCCAGCATTTT
j_gene: TRBJ2-5; v_gene: TRBV6-5; d_gene: TRBD2; abundance: few; CDR3aa: CASSNSGRAGETQYF; CDR3nt: TGTGCCAGCAGCAACAGCGGGAGGGCCGGGGAGACCCAGTACTTC
j_gene: TRBJ2-5; v_gene: TRBV20-1; d_gene: TRBD2; abundance: few; CDR3aa: CSATPGLAVGVQETQYF; CDR3nt: TGCAGTGCCACACCGGGACTAGCGGTGGGGGTTCAAGAGACCCAGTACTTC
j_gene: TRBJ2-1; v_gene: TRBV29-1; d_gene: .; abundance: .; CDR3aa: CSVDWGDTDEQFF; CDR3nt: TGCAGCGTTGATTGGGGGGACACCGATGAGCAGTTCTTC
j_gene: TRBJ1-1; v_gene: TRBV6-6; d_gene: .; abundance: .; CDR3aa: CASRTTGVNTEAFF; CDR3nt: TGTGCCAGCAGGACGACAGGAGTGAACACTGAAGCTTTCTTT
j_gene: TRBJ2-1; v_gene: TRBV5-1; d_gene: TRBD2; abundance: few; CDR3aa: CASSLVRRERASYNEQFF; CDR3nt: TGCGCCAGCAGCTTGGTAAGGCGGGAGCGGGCCTCCTACAATGAGCAGTTCTTC
j_gene: TRBJ2-7; v_gene: TRBV25-1; d_gene: .; abundance: .; CDR3aa: CASSDPAGGPYEQYF; CDR3nt: TGTGCCAGCAGTGACCCGGCCGGGGGTCCCTACGAGCAGTACTTC